A selection of T cell receptor beta chains follows, all from one sample in a study of spatial heterogeneity in lung cancer. TCRdb re-derived calls from the 5' RACE reads in MiXCR, one entry per CDR3 protein. The sample consists of roughly 2,000 distinct CDR3 sequences, approximately 19% of them appearing once. The sequencing used lung tumor tissue, collected at surgery. The receptor set was obtained from a male donor with early-stage non-small cell lung cancer. The CDR3 runs from the conserved cysteine through the conserved F or W. A D gene is named only where the DNA matches it firmly. Clone size is shown for a subset of rows, as once, few, many or a class of expanded clone.

V	J	D	size	CDR3	DNA
TRBV7-8	TRBJ2-3	.	.	CASSFGLSTDTQYF	TGTGCCAGCAGCTTCGGACTAAGCACAGATACGCAGTATTTT
TRBV29-1	TRBJ1-2	.	medium-sized	CSVEDVARVRDYGYTF	TGCAGCGTTGAAGATGTGGCCAGGGTTCGGGACTATGGCTACACCTTC
TRBV7-9	TRBJ2-7	.	medium-sized	CASSLEGLHEQYF	TGTGCCAGCAGCCTAGAAGGACTCCACGAGCAGTACTTC
TRBV9	TRBJ2-1	.	.	CASSVAFGTNNEQFF	TGTGCCAGCAGCGTAGCGTTCGGGACGAACAATGAGCAGTTCTTC
TRBV30	TRBJ1-6	.	.	CAWNVQLSRFPPSPLHF	TGTGCCTGGAATGTACAACTGTCTCGTTTCCCTCCTTCACCCCTCCACTTT
TRBV5-5	TRBJ2-2	.	medium-sized	CASSRLGAGELFF	TGTGCCAGCAGCCGGTTGGGGGCCGGGGAGCTGTTTTTT
TRBV6-1	TRBJ1-6	.	medium-sized	CASRDRGASYNSPLHF	TGTGCCAGCAGGGACCGAGGGGCCTCCTATAATTCACCCCTCCACTTT
TRBV20-1	TRBJ1-1	.	medium-sized	CSATRSRNTEAFF	TGCAGTGCTACCCGGAGCCGGAACACTGAAGCTTTCTTT
TRBV4-1	TRBJ2-1	.	.	CASSQVGRDAQFF	TGCGCCAGCAGCCAGGTGGGTCGGGACGCGCAGTTCTTC
TRBV29-1	TRBJ2-5	.	many	CSAEQGTQYF	TGCAGCGCTGAACAGGGGACCCAGTACTTC
TRBV24-1	TRBJ1-1	.	medium-sized	CATRAYSGGEAFF	TGTGCCACCAGGGCCTATTCGGGAGGTGAAGCTTTCTTT
TRBV30	TRBJ2-2	.	medium-sized	CAWSGDRRAGNPGELFF	TGTGCCTGGAGTGGGGACAGAAGAGCGGGAAACCCCGGGGAGCTGTTTTTT
TRBV9	TRBJ2-5	TRBD1	.	CASSVTGAETQYF	TGTGCCAGCAGCGTTACAGGGGCAGAGACCCAGTACTTC
TRBV7-3	TRBJ2-5	.	few	CASAPFLSPETQYF	TGTGCCAGCGCACCGTTCCTATCCCCAGAGACCCAGTACTTC
TRBV5-1	TRBJ2-1	.	once	CASSLEAPTEQFF	TGCGCCAGCAGCTTGGAGGCCCCGACGGAGCAGTTCTTC
TRBV7-2	TRBJ2-7	.	medium-sized	CASSLGVMGYEQYF	TGTGCCAGCAGCTTAGGGGTTATGGGGTACGAGCAGTACTTC
TRBV3-1	TRBJ1-2	TRBD1	medium-sized	CASSQGTANYGYTF	TGTGCCAGCAGCCAGGGGACAGCTAACTATGGCTACACCTTC
TRBV5-6	TRBJ2-1	.	.	CASSFTGLLYNEQFF	TGTGCCAGCAGCTTTACGGGACTTCTCTACAATGAGCAGTTCTTC
TRBV10-3	TRBJ2-3	.	medium-sized	CAISEYHREAGDTQYF	TGTGCCATCAGTGAGTACCACAGAGAGGCAGGAGATACGCAGTATTTT
TRBV7-2	TRBJ1-2	TRBD1	medium-sized	CASSLVYRGYGYTF	TGTGCCAGCAGCTTAGTGTACAGGGGCTATGGCTACACCTTC
TRBV13	TRBJ2-3	TRBD2	medium-sized	CASSFRTSGSHRADTQYF	TGTGCCAGCAGCTTCCGGACTAGCGGGAGTCATAGGGCGGATACGCAGTATTTT
TRBV28	TRBJ2-1	TRBD2	large	CASSYPSLAGPNEQFF	TGTGCCAGCAGTTACCCTTCGTTAGCGGGGCCCAATGAGCAGTTCTTC